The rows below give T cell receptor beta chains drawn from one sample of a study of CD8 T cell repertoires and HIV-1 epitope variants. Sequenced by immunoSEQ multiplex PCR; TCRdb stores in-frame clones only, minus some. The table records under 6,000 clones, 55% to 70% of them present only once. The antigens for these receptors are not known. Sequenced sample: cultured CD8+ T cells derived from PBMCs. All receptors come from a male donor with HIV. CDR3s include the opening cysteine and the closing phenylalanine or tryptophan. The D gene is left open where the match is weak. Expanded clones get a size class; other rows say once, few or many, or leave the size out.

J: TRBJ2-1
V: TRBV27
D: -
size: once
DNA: TGTGCCAGCAGTTTATCAGGGTCCTCCTACAATGAGCAGTTCTTC
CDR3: CASSLSGSSYNEQFF

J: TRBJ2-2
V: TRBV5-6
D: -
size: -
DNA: TGTGCCAGCAGCCCCGCGAACACCGGGGAGCTGTTTTTT
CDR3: CASSPANTGELFF

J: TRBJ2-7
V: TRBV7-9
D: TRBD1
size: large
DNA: TGTGCCAGCAGCTTAGCAGGACTAGGACAGGGGGCTTATGAGCAGTACTTC
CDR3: CASSLAGLGQGAYEQYF

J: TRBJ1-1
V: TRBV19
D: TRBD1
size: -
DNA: TGTGCCAGTAGTCCACGGACAGGGGGCGAGAACACTGAAGCTTTCTTT
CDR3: CASSPRTGGENTEAFF

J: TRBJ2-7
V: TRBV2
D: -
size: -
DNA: TGTGCCAGCAGTGACTACGGACAGCGCGACGAGCAGTACTTC
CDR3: CASSDYGQRDEQYF

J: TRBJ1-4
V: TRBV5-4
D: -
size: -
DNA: TGTGCCAGCAGCTTAATGACAAATGAAAAACTGTTTTTT
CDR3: CASSLMTNEKLFF

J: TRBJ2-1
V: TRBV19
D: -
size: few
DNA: TGTGCCAGTAGTATAGGCTTTCGGGAGATGTACAATGAGCAGTTCTTC
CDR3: CASSIGFREMYNEQFF

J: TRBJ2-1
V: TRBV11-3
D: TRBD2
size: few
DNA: TGTGCCAGCAGCTTCAGAAGCGGGAGTTACAATGAGCAGTTCTTC
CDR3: CASSFRSGSYNEQFF

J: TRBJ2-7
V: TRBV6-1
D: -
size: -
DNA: TGTGCCAGCACCCTCTCCTACGAGCAGTACTTC
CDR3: CASTLSYEQYF

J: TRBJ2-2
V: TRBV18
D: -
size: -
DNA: TGTGCCAGCTCACCACCGTTACTTCGCACCGGGGAGCTGTTTTTT
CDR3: CASSPPLLRTGELFF

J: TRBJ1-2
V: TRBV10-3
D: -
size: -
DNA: TGTGCCATCAGTCCTCAACTCGGAGAGGGGGTAAATGGCTACACCTTC
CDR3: CAISPQLGEGVNGYTF

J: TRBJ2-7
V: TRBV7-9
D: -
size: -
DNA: TGTGCCAGCAGCCTGGGAGAGGGCGAGCAGTACTTC
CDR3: CASSLGEGEQYF

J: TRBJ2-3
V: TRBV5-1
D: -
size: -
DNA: TGCGCCAGCAGCTTCGACTCTCCTAGCACAGATACGCAGTATTTT
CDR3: CASSFDSPSTDTQYF

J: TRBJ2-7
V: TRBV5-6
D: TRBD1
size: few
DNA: TGTGCCAGCAGCTTAGGGACAGGGTTCTACGAGCAGTACTTC
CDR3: CASSLGTGFYEQYF

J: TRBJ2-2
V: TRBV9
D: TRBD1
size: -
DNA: TGTGCCAGCAGCGTAGTGGGGGCGGGACAGGGGGCCCAGAACACCGGGGAGCTGTTTTTT
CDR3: CASSVVGAGQGAQNTGELFF

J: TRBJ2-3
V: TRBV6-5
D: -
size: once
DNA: TGTGCCAGCAGTTACCGTCGTCAGTTGGGGGATACGCAGTATTTT
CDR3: CASSYRRQLGDTQYF

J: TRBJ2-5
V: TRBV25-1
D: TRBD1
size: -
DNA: TGTGCCAGCAGTGAACACGGGACAGCTGAAGAGACCCAGTACTTC
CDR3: CASSEHGTAEETQYF

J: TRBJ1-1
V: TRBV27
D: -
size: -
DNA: TGTGCCAGCAGTTTATCAGGGATCCCGATCACTGAAGCTTTCTTT
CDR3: CASSLSGIPITEAFF

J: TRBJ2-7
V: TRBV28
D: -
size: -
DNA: TGTGCCAGCAGTTTACGGGGGTGGTCCTACGAGCAGTACTTC
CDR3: CASSLRGWSYEQYF

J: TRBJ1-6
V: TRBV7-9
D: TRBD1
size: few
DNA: TGTGCCAGCAGCTTGGACAGGGTAGCCTATAATTCACCCCTCCACTTT
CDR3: CASSLDRVAYNSPLHF

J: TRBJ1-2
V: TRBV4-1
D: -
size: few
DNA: TGCGCCAGCAGCCAAGACCCCTCGGGTAACAGGCGGTATGGCTACACCTTC
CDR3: CASSQDPSGNRRYGYTF

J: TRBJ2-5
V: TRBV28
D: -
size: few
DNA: TGTGCCAGCAGCTCATCCAAGTACAGGGAAGAGACCCAGTACTTC
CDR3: CASSSSKYREETQYF

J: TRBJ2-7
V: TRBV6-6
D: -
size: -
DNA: TGTGCCAGCAGTTACGATATAGGAGGGAATTACGAGCAGTACTTC
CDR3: CASSYDIGGNYEQYF

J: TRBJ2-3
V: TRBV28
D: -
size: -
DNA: TGTGCCAGCAGTTTATCGGATAGCTTGACAGATACGCAGTATTTT
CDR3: CASSLSDSLTDTQYF

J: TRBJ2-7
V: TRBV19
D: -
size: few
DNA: TGTGCCAGTAGTACGGGTCTTAAGTACGAGCAGTACTTC
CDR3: CASSTGLKYEQYF

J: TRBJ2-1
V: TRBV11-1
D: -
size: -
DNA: TGTGCCAGCAGCTTGGGGACGGGGGTGGAGCAGTTCTTC
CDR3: CASSLGTGVEQFF

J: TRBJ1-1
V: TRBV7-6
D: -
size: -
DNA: TGTGCCAGCAGCCTAGGGGTTCTTAACACTGAAGCTTTCTTT
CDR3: CASSLGVLNTEAFF

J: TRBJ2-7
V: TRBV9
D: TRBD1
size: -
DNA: TGTGCCAGCAGCTCCCGACAGGGCGTCACCTACGAGCAGTACTTC
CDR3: CASSSRQGVTYEQYF

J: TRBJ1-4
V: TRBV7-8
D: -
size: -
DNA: TGTGCCAGCAGCCAATTCGCAACTAATGAAAAACTGTTTTTT
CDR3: CASSQFATNEKLFF

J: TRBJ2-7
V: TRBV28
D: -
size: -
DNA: TGTGCCAGCAGCTTAACCTCAGGGACTTTCGCCTACGAGCAGTACTTC
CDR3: CASSLTSGTFAYEQYF

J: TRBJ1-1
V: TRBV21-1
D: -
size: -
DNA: TGTGCCAGCAGGATACAAAGGAGGGGACAGGTGCCATCCAGAGCGAACACTGAAGCTTTCTTT
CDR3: CASRIQRRGQVPSRANTEAFF

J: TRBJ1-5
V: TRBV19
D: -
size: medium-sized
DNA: TGTGCCAGTAGTATAGTTCCGGAGGGGCCCCAGCATTTT
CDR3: CASSIVPEGPQHF

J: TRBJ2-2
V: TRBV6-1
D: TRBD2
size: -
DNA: TGTGCCACCTCTAGCGGGGTGAACACCGGGGAGCTGTTTTTT
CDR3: CATSSGVNTGELFF

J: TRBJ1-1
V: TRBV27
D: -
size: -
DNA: TGTGCCAGCAGTTTACTGGGGAACACTGAAGCTTTCTTT
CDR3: CASSLLGNTEAFF

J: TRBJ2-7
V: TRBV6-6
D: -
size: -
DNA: TGTGCCAGCAGCCCGAGGGGCTCCTACGAGCAGTACTTC
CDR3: CASSPRGSYEQYF

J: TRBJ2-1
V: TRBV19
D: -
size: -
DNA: TGTGCCAGCCGGGAAGGGAGCTCCTACAATGAGCAGTTCTTC
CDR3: CASREGSSYNEQFF

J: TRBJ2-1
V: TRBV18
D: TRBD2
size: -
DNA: TGTGCCAGCTCACCACCCGCATGGGCTAGCGGGAGTATTTACAATGAGCAGTTCTTC
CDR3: CASSPPAWASGSIYNEQFF

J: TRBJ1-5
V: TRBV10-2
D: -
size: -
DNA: TGCGCCAGCAGTGAAGGCTGGGAGGGTCAGCCCCAGCATTTT
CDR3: CASSEGWEGQPQHF

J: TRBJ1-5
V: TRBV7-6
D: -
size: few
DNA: TGTGCCAGCAGCTTAGGGGGTGGGAGCAATCAGCCCCAGCATTTT
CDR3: CASSLGGGSNQPQHF

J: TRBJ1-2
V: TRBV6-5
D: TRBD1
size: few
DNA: TGTGCCAGCAGTTTAGTGCCAGGGGGCGTGTCTGATGGCTACACCTTC
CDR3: CASSLVPGGVSDGYTF

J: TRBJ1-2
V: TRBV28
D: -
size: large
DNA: TGTGCCAGCAGTCTCATGCCCCTGGACTATAACTATGGCTACACCTTC
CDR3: CASSLMPLDYNYGYTF

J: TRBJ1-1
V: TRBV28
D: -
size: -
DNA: TGTGCCAGCATCTCCAGGGGATCCACTGAAGCTTTCTTT
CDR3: CASISRGSTEAFF

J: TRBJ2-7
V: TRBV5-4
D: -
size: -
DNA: TGTGCCAGCAGCTTGGATGGCAGGGAGGACGAGCAGTACTTC
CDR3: CASSLDGREDEQYF

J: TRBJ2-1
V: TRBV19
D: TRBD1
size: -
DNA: TGTGCCAGTAGTATGACAGGGAATTCCTACAATGAGCAGTTCTTC
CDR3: CASSMTGNSYNEQFF

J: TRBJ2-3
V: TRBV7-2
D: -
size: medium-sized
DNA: TGTGCCAGCAGCTCCGTACTGGCGACAGATACGCAGTATTTT
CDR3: CASSSVLATDTQYF

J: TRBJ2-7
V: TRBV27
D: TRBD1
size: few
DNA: TGTGCCAGCCGAGGACAGGGGGTCAACGAGCAGTACTTC
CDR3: CASRGQGVNEQYF

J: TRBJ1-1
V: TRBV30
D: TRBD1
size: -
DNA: TGTGCCTGGAGTGGGGGGGACAGAGTGAACACTGAAGCTTTCTTT
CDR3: CAWSGGDRVNTEAFF

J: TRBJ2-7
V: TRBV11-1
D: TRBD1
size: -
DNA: TGTGCCAGCAGCTTACGGGACAGGGATTACGAGCAGTACTTC
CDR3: CASSLRDRDYEQYF

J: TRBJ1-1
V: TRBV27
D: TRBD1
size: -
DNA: TGTGCCAGCGGCGACAGGGGCGGTAACACTGAAGCTTTCTTT
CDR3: CASGDRGGNTEAFF

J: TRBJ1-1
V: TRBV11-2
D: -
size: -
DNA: TGTGCCAGCAGCCCTGGGGCCACTGAAGCTTTCTTT
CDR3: CASSPGATEAFF

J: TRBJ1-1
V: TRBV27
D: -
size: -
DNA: TGTGCCAGCAGTCTCTACGGGGAGGATCTGAACACTGAAGCTTTCTTT
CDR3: CASSLYGEDLNTEAFF

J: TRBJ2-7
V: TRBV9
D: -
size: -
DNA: TGTGCCAGCAGCGTAGCAGGTAATGAGCAGTACTTC
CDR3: CASSVAGNEQYF

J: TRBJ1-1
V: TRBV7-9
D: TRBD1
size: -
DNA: TGTGCCAGCAGTCGTCCCGACAGGGTAAAAACTGAAGCTTTCTTT
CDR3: CASSRPDRVKTEAFF

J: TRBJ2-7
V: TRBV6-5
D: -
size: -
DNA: TGTGCCAGCAGTTACCAGGGGACCTACGAGCAGTACTTC
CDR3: CASSYQGTYEQYF

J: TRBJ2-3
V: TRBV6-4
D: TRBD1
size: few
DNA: TGTGCCAGCAGTGAAGAGGGGGCGGCAGATACGCAGTATTTT
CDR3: CASSEEGAADTQYF

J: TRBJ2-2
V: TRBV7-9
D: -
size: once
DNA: TGTGCCAGCAGCACCACCGGGGAGCTGTTTTTT
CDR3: CASSTTGELFF

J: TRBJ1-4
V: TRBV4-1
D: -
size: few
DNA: TGCGCCAGCAGCCAAGACGGGACCAGTACAGGAAAACTGTTTTTT
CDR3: CASSQDGTSTGKLFF

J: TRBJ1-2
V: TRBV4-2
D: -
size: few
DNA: TGTGCCAGCAGCCAAGAGGAAGGTGAGGCTAACTATGGCTACACCTTC
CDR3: CASSQEEGEANYGYTF

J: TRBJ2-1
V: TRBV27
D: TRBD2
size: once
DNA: TGTGCCAGCACCCCTAAGGTCCTAGCGGGGAGGGATGAGCAGTTCTTC
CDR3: CASTPKVLAGRDEQFF

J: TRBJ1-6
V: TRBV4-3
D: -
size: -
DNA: TGCGCCAGCAGCCAATCGGGGAGGGGGGCCGGTTCACCCCTCCACTTT
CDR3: CASSQSGRGAGSPLHF